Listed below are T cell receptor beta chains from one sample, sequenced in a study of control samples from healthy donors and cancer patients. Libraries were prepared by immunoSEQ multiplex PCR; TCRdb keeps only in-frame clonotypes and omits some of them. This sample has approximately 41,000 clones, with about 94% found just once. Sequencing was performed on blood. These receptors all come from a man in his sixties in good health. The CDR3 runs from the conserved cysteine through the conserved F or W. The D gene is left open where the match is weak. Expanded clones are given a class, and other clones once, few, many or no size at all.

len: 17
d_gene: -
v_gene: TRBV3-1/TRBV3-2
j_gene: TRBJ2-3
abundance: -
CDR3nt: TGTGCCAGCAGCCATCCGACAGGAGTAGGGAGAGCAGATACGCAGTATTTT
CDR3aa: CASSHPTGVGRADTQYF

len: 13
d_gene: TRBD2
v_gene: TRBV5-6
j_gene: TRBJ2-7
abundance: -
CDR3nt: TGTGCCAGCAGCTCTAGCGGGAGTTGGGAGCAGTACTTC
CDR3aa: CASSSSGSWEQYF

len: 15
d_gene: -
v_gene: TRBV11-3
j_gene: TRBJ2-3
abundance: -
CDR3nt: TGTGCCAGCGATCCTGGAAGCAGGGGCACAGATACGCAGTATTTT
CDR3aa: CASDPGSRGTDTQYF

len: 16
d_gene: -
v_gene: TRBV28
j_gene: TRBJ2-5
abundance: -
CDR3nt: TGTGCCAGCAGTTCCTATACACAGGGTAGGGGCGAGACCCAGTACTTC
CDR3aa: CASSSYTQGRGETQYF

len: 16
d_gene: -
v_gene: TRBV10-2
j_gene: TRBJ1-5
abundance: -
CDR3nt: TGCGCCAGCAGTGATCCGGGGATTCGAGGCAATCAGCCCCAGCATTTT
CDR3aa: CASSDPGIRGNQPQHF

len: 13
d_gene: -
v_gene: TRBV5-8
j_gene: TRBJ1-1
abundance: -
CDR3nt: TGTGCCAGCAGCTTGTCCAGGAGCGGTGTGGCTTTCTTT
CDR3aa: CASSLSRSGVAFF

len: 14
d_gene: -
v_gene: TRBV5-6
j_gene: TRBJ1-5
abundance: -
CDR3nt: TGTGCCAGCAGCTTGGGAAGGGTCCGGCAGCCCCAGCATTTT
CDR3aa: CASSLGRVRQPQHF

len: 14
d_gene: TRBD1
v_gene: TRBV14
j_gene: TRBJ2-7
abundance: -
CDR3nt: TGTGCCAGCAGGCCCGGGACAGGGGTAAACGAGCAGTACTTC
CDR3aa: CASRPGTGVNEQYF

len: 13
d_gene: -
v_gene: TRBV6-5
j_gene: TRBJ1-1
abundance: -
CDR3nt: TGTGCCAGCAGTTACTGGGGGAACACTGAAGCTTTCTTT
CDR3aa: CASSYWGNTEAFF

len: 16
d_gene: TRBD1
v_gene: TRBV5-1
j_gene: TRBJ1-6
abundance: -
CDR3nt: TGCGCCAGCAGCTTGTCTTCCAGGGGGTCGGATTCACCCCTCCACTTT
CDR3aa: CASSLSSRGSDSPLHF

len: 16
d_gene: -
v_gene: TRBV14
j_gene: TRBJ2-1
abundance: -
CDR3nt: TGTGCCAGCAGCCACCCCGGAACTAGGGCCTACAATGAGCAGTTCTTC
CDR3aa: CASSHPGTRAYNEQFF

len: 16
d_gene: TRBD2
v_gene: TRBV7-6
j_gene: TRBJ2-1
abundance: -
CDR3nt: TGTGCCAGCAGCCATGGGCTAGCGGGAGGGTACAATGAGCAGTTCTTC
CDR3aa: CASSHGLAGGYNEQFF

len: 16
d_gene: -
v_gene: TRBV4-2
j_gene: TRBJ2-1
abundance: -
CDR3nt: TGTGCCAGCAGCCAAGAAGAGAGACTAGTAAGCAATGAGCAGTTCTTC
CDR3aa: CASSQEERLVSNEQFF

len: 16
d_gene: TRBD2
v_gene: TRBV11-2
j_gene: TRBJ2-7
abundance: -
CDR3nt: TGTGCCAGCAGCACCGACATAGCGGGAGCCTTTGGAGAGCAGTACTTC
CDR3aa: CASSTDIAGAFGEQYF

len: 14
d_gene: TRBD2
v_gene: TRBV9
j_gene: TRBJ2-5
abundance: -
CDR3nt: TGTGCCAGCAGCGTAGGCGGGAGGCAAGAGACCCAGTACTTC
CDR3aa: CASSVGGRQETQYF

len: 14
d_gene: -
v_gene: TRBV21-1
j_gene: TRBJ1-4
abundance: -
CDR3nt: TGTGCCATCCCTACAAGGCTCCGAAATGAAAAACTGTTTTTT
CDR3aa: CAIPTRLRNEKLFF

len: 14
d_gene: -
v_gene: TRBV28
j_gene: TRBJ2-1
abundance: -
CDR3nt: TGTGCCAGCAGCCGGGACGGATCCTACAATGAGCAGTTCTTC
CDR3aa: CASSRDGSYNEQFF

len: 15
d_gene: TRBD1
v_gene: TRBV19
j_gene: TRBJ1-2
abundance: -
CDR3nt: TGTGCCAGTAGCCTCGGACAGGGCTTAAACTATGGCTACACCTTC
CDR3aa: CASSLGQGLNYGYTF

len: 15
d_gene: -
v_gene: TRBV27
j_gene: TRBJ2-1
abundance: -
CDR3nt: TGTGCCAGCAGTTTACAGGGGGGCACCTACAATGAGCAGTTCTTC
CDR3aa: CASSLQGGTYNEQFF

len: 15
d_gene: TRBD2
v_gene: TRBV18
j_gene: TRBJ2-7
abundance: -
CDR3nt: TGTGCCAGCTCACCAATTGCGGGAGCGGACTACGAGCAGTACTTC
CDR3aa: CASSPIAGADYEQYF

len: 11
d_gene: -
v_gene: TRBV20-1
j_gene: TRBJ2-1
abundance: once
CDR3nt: TGCAGTGCAAAAGGGATCAATGAGCAGTTCTTC
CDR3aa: CSAKGINEQFF

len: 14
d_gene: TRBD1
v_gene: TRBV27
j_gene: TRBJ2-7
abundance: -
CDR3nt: TGTGCCAGCAGTTTGGACAGGGCCCCCTACGAGCAGTACTTC
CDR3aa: CASSLDRAPYEQYF

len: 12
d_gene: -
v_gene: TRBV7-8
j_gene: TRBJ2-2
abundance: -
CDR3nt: TGTGCCAGCACCCCGAGGATCGGGGAGCTGTTTTTT
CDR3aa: CASTPRIGELFF

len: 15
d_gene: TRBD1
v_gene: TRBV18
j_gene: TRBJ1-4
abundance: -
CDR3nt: TGTGCCAGCTCACCACCCCGGGACAGGGCCGAAAAACTGTTTTTT
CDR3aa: CASSPPRDRAEKLFF

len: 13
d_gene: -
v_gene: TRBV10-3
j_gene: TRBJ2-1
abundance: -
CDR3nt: TGTGCCATCAGGGACACACCAGGCGATGAGCAGTTCTTC
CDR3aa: CAIRDTPGDEQFF

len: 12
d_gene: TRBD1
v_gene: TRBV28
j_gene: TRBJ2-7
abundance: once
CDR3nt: TGTGCTATAGGACAGGGTGCCTACGAGCAGTACTTC
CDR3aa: CAIGQGAYEQYF

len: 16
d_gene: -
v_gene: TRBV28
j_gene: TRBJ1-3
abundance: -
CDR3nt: TGTGCCAGCAGTTTAACCACCCTTGGCTCTGGAAACACCATATATTTT
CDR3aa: CASSLTTLGSGNTIYF

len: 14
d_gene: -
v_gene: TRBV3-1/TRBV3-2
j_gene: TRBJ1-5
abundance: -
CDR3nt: TGTGCCAGCAGCCAAGCAGGTATGAGGCAGCCCCAGCATTTT
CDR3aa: CASSQAGMRQPQHF

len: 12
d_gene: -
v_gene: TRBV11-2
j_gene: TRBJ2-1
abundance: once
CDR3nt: TGTGCCAGCAGCTTAGTTTCGGGTGAGCAGTTCTTC
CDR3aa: CASSLVSGEQFF

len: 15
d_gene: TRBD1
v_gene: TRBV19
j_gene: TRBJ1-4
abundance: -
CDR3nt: TGTGCCAGTAGTAGGGGGACAGCCAGCAATGAAAAACTGTTTTTT
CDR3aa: CASSRGTASNEKLFF

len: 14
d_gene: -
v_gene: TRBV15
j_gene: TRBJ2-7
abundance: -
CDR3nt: TGTGCCACCAGCAGAGATCGGGCATCACACGAGCAGTACTTC
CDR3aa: CATSRDRASHEQYF

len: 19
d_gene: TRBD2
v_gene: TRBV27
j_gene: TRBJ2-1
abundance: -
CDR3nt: TGTGCCAGCAGTTTATCCCTTCCCTTACTAGCGGGAGAATGGAATGAGCAGTTCTTC
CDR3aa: CASSLSLPLLAGEWNEQFF

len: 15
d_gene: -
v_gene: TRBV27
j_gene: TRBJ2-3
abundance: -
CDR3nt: TGTGCCAGCAGTGGGCGGGACCTTTTTTCAGATACGCAGTATTTT
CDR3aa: CASSGRDLFSDTQYF

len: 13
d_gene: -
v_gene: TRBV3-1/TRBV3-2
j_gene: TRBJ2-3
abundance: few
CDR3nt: TGTGCCAGCAGTTCCCTAGGGGGGTCGATGTGGTATTTT
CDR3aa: CASSSLGGSMWYF

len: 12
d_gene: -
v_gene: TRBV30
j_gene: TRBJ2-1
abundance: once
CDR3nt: TGTGCCTGGGACCCTGGGGGTAATGAGCAGTTCTTC
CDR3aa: CAWDPGGNEQFF

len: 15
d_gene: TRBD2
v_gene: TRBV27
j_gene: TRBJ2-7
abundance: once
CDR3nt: TGTGCCAGCAGCCCGTTAGCGGGAGGGGGGGTGGAGCAGTACTTC
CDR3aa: CASSPLAGGGVEQYF

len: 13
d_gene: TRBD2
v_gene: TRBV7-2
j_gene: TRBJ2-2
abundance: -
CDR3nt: TGTGCCAGCACCCGGCCAGCGGGAGGGGAGCTGTTTTTT
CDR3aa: CASTRPAGGELFF

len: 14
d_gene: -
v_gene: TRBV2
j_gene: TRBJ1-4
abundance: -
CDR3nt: TGTGCCAGCAGCTACAGGCTAGAGCAGGGAAAACTGTTTTTT
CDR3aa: CASSYRLEQGKLFF

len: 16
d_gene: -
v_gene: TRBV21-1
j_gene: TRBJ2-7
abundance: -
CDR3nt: TGTGCCAGCAGCAAAGCCCGGACAGGGGCAATATACGAGCAGTACTTC
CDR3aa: CASSKARTGAIYEQYF

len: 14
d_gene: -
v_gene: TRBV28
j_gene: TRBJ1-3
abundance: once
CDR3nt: TGTGCCAGCAGCGTACAGGGCCGTGGAAACACCATATATTTT
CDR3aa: CASSVQGRGNTIYF

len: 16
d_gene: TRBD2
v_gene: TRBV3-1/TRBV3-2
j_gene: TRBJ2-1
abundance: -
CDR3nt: TGTGCCAGCAGCCAACGTGCCACCCAATTAGCGGGAGGGCAGTTCTTC
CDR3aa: CASSQRATQLAGGQFF

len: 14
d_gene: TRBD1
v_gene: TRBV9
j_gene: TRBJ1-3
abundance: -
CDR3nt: TGTGCCAGCAGCGTAGGGGCAGGGGGCACTTCCATATATTTT
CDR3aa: CASSVGAGGTSIYF

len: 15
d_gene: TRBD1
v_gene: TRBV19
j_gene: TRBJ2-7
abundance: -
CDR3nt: TGTGCCAGTGGCCCCCGGACAGGGAGCTCCTACGAGCAGTACTTC
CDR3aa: CASGPRTGSSYEQYF

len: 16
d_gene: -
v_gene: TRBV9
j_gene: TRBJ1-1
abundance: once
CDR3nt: TGTGCCAGCAGCGTAGTACCAGGGAATGCGAACACTGAAGCTTTCTTT
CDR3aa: CASSVVPGNANTEAFF